This T cell receptor (beta chain) was recorded in a study of cytomegalovirus exposure and HLA in healthy donors. The germline gives CDR1 SGDLS, CDR2 YYNGEE. Trimming removed 0 bases from V and 0 bases from J; junction bases left unmatched: 3. The length of the CDR3 is 16 residues. Comment on this clone: Its antigen is still unknown.

Study-level results: There were several of the most significant clusters that appeared linked to common viral pathogens in a later analysis.

The PCR had 60 Vbeta and 13 Jbeta primers. Generated by immunoSEQ multiplex PCR, the TCRdb table keeps only in-frame clones and is missing some. Of approximately 280,000 clones listed, around 86% are singletons. V usage is TRBV9 and J usage is TRBJ2-3; 8 positions match TRBD1. Sequencing was performed on PBMCs. The sequence was collected from a middle-aged man in good health and CMV-seropositive. CDR3 coding DNA: TGTGCCAGCAGCGTAGCCACAGGGGGTAGCACAGATACGCAGTATTTT. Protein sequence: CASSVATGGSTDTQYF.